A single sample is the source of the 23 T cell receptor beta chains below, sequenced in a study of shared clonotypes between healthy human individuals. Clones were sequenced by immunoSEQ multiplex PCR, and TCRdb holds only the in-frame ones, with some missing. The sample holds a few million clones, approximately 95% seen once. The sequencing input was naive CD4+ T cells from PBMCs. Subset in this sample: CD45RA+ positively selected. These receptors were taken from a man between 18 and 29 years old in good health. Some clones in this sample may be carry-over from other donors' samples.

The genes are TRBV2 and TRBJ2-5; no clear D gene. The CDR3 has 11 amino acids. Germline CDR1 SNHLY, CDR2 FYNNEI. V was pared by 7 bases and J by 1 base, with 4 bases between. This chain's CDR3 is CASTGQETQYF. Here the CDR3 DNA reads TGTGCCAGCACAGGCCAAGAGACCCAGTACTTC.

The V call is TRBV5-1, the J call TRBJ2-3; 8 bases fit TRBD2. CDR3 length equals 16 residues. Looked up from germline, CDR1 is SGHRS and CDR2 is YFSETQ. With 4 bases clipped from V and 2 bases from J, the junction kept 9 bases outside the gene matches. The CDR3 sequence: CASSAMIAGNTDTQYF. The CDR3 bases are TGCGCCAGCAGCGCGATGATAGCGGGAAACACAGATACGCAGTATTTT. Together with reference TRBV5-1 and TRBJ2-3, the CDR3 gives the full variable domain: KAGVTQTPRYLIKTRGQQVTLSCSPISGHRSVSWYQQTPGQGLQFLFEYFSETQRNKGNFPGRFSGRQFSNSRSEMNVSTLELGDSALYLCASSAMIAGNTDTQYFGPGTRLTVL.

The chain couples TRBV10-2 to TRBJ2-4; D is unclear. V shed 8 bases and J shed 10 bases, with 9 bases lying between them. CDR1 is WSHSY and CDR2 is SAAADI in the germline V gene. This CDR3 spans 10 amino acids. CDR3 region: CASAGPIQYF. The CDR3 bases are TGCGCCAGCGCCGGACCTATTCAGTACTTC.

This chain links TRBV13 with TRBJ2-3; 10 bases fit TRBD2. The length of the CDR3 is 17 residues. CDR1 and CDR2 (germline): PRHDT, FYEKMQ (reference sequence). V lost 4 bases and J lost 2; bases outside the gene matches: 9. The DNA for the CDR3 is TGTGCCAGCAGCTATATACGGACTAGCGGTAACACAGATACGCAGTATTTT. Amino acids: CASSYIRTSGNTDTQYF.

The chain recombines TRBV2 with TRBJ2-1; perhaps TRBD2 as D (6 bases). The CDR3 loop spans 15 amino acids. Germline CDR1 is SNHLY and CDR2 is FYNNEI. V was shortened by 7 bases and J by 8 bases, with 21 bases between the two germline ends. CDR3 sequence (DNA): TGTGCCAGCAACCCCTGGGCTAGCGTAGTCGATGAGCAGTTCTTC. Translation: CASNPWASVVDEQFF. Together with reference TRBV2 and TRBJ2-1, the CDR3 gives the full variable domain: EPEVTQTPSHQVTQMGQEVILRCVPISNHLYFYWYRQILGQKVEFLVSFYNNEISEKSEIFDDQFSVERPDGSNFTLKIRSTKLEDSAMYFCASNPWASVVDEQFFGPGTRLTVL.

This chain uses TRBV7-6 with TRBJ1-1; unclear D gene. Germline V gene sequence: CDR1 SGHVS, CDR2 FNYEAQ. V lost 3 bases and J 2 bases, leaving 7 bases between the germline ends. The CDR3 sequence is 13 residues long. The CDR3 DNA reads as TGTGCCAGCAGCTTCGGGAAAAACACTGAAGCTTTCTTT. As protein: CASSFGKNTEAFF.

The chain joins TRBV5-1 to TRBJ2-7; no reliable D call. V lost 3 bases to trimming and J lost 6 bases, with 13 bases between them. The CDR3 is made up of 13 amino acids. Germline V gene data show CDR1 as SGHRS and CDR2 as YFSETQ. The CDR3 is CASSSSPQREQYF. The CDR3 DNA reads TGCGCCAGCAGCTCCTCCCCCCAGCGCGAGCAGTACTTC. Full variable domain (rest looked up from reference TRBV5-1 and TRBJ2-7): KAGVTQTPRYLIKTRGQQVTLSCSPISGHRSVSWYQQTPGQGLQFLFEYFSETQRNKGNFPGRFSGRQFSNSRSEMNVSTLELGDSALYLCASSSSPQREQYFGPGTRLTVT.

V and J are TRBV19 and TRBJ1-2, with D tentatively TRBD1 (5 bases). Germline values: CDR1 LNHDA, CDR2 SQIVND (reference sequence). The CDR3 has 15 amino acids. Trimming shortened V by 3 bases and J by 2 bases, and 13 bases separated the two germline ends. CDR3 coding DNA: TGTGCCAGTAGTATTGCTGGGGGTGGGAACTATGGCTACACCTTC. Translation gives CASSIAGGGNYGYTF. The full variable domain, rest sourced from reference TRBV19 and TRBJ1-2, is DGGITQSPKYLFRKEGQNVTLSCEQNLNHDAMYWYRQDPGQGLRLIYYSQIVNDFQKGDIAEGYSVSREKKESFPLTVTSAQKNPTAFYLCASSIAGGGNYGYTFGSGTRLTVV.

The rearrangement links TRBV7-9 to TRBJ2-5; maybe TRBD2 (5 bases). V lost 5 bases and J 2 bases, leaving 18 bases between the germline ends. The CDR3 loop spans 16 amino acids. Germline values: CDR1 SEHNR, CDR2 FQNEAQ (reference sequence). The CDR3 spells CASSKGLGADQETQYF. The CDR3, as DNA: TGTGCCAGCAGCAAAGGTTTAGGAGCGGATCAAGAGACCCAGTACTTC.

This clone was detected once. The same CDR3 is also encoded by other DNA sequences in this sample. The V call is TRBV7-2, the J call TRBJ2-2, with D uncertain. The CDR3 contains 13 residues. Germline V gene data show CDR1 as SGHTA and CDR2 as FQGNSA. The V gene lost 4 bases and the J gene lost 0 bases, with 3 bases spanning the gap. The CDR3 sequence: CASSSTNTGELFF. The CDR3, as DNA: TGTGCCAGCAGCTCCACGAACACCGGGGAGCTGTTTTTT.

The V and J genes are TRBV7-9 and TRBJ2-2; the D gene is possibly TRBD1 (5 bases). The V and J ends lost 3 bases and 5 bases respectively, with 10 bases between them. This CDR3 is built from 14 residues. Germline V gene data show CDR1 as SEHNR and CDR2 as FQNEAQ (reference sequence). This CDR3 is CASSFLRGTGELFF. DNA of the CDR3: TGTGCCAGCAGCTTTTTAAGGGGAACCGGGGAGCTGTTTTTT. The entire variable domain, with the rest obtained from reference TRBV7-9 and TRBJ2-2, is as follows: DTGVSQNPRHKITKRGQNVTFRCDPISEHNRLYWYRQTLGQGPEFLTYFQNEAQLEKSRLLSDRFSAERPKGSFSTLEIQRTEQGDSAMYLCASSFLRGTGELFFGEGSRLTVL.

DNA of the CDR3: TGTGCCAGCAGCTTGGAGGGGACCCAGGCCAATGAGCAGTTCTTC. Protein: CASSLEGTQANEQFF. V is TRBV7-2 and J is TRBJ2-1; the D gene is possibly TRBD2 (6 bases). The germline CDR1 and CDR2 sequences are SGHTA and FQGNSA. The CDR3 has 15 residues. V was shortened by 3 bases and J by 6 bases, with 15 bases between the two germline ends.

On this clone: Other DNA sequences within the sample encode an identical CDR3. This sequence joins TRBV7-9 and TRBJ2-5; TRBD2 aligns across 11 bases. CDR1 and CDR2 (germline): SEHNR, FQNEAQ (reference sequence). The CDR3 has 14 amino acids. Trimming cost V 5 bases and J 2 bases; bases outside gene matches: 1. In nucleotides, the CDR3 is TGTGCCAGCAGCAGACTAGCGGGACAAGAGACCCAGTACTTC. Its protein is CASSRLAGQETQYF.

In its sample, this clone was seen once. CDR3 coding DNA: TGTGCGACTAGCGGGTACAATGAGCAGTTCTTC. This translates into CATSGYNEQFF. The V gene is TRBV7-2, the J gene TRBJ2-1, with 10 bases that match TRBD2. This CDR3 region has 11 residues. CDR1 is SGHTA and CDR2 is FQGNSA in the germline V gene.

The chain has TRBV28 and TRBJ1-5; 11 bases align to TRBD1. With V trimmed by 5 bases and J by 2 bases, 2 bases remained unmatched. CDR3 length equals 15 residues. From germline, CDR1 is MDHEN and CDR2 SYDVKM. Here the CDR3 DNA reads TGTGCCAGCAGTGAGGGACAGGGGGGCAATCAGCCCCAGCATTTT. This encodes CASSEGQGGNQPQHF. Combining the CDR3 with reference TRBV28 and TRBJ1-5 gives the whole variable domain DVKVTQSSRYLVKRTGEKVFLECVQDMDHENMFWYRQDPGLGLRLIYFSYDVKMKEKGDIPEGYSVSREKKERFSLILESASTNQTSMYLCASSEGQGGNQPQHFGDGTRLSIL.

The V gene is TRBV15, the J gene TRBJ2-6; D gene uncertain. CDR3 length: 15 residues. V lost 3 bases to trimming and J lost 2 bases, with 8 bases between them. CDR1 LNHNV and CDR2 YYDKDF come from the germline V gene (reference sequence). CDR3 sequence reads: CATSSRQAGANVLTF. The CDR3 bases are TGTGCCACCAGCAGTAGACAAGCTGGGGCCAACGTCCTGACTTTC.

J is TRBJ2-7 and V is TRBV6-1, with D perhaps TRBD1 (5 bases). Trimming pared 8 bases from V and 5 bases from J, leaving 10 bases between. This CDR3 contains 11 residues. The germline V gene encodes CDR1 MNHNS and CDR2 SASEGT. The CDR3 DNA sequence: TGTGCCAGCGTTAGGGGCCACGAGCAGTACTTC. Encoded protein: CASVRGHEQYF.

Here the CDR3 DNA reads TGTGCCACCAACAGGGGCAATCAGCCCCAGCATTTT. Protein sequence: CATNRGNQPQHF. The chain joins TRBV28 to TRBJ1-5; possible D gene TRBD1, 6 bases. Deletions cut 10 bases from V and 2 bases from J, with 9 bases between. The CDR3 runs to 12 residues. Germline CDR1 reads MDHEN; CDR2 reads SYDVKM.

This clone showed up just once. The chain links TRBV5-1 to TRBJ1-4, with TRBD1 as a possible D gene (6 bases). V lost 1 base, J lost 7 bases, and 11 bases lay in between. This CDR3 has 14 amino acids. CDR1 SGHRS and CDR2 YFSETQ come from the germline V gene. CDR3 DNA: TGCGCCAGCAGCTTGCAGGGGCACGGTGAAAAACTGTTTTTT. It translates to CASSLQGHGEKLFF.

The CDR3 here is CASSYSVQVHEQYF. CDR3 bases: TGTGCCAGCAGTTACTCAGTCCAGGTCCACGAGCAGTACTTC. V is TRBV6-5 and J is TRBJ2-7; D gene ambiguous. V lost 0 bases and J lost 5, with 11 bases in between. CDR3 length: 14 residues. Germline CDR1 reads MNHEY; CDR2 reads SVGAGI.

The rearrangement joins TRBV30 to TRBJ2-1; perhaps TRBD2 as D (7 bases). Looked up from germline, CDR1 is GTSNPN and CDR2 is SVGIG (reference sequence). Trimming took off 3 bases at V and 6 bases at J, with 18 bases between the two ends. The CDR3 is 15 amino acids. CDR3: CAWSRGNREGNEQFF. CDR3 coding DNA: TGTGCCTGGAGCCGAGGGAACAGGGAGGGCAATGAGCAGTTCTTC.

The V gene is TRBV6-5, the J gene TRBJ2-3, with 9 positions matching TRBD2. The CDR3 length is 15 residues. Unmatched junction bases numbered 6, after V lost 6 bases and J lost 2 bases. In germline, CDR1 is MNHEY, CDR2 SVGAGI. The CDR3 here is CASSRLAVDTDTQYF. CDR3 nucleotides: TGTGCCAGCAGCCGACTAGCGGTCGACACAGATACGCAGTATTTT.

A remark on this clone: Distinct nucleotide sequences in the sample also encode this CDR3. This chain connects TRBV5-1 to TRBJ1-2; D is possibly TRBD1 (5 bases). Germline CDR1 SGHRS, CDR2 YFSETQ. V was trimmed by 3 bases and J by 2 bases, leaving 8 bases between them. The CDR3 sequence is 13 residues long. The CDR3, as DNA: TGCGCCAGCAGCTCTACAGGAAACTATGGCTACACCTTC. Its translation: CASSSTGNYGYTF.